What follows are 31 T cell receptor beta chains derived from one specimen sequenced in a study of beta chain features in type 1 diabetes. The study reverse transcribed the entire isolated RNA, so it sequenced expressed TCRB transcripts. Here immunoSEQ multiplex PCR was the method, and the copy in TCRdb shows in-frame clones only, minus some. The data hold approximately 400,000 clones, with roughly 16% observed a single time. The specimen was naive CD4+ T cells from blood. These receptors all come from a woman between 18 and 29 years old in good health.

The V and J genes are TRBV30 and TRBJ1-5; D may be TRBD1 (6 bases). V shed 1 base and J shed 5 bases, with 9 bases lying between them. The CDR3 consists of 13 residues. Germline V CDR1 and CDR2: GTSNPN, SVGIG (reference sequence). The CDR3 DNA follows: TGTGCCTGGAGTGCGACAGGAGATCAGCCCCAGCATTTT. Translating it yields CAWSATGDQPQHF.

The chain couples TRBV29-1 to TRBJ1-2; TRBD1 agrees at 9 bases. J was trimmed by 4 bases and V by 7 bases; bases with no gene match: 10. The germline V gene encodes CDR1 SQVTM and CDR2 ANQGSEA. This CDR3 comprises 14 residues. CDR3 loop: CSAPSDRGFYGYTF. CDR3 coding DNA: TGCAGCGCCCCCTCGGACAGGGGATTCTATGGCTACACCTTC.

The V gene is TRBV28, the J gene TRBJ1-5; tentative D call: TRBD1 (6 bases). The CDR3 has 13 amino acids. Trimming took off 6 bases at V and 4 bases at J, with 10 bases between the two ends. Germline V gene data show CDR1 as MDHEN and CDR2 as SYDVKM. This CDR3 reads CASRTGRNQPQHF. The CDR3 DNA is TGTGCCAGCAGGACAGGACGGAATCAGCCCCAGCATTTT.

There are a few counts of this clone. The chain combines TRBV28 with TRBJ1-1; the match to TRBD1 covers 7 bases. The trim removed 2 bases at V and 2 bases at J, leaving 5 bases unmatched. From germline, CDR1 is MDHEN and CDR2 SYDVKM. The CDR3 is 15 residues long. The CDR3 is CASSLGDRRNTEAFF. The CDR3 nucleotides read TGTGCCAGCAGTTTAGGGGACAGAAGAAACACTGAAGCTTTCTTT.

The DNA of the CDR3 is TGCGCCAGCAGCCAGAATATCACCGGGGAGCTGTTTTTT. This encodes CASSQNITGELFF. This chain links TRBV5-1 with TRBJ2-2; no clear D. Trimming cost V 4 bases and J 4 bases, with 8 bases left between them. The germline CDR1 and CDR2 sequences are SGHRS and YFSETQ. The CDR3 runs to 13 residues.

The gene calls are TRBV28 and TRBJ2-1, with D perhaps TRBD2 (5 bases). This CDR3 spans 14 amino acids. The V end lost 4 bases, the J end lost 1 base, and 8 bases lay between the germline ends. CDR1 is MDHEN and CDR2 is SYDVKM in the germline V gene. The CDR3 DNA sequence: TGTGCCAGCAGTTCCGGGGTTTCCTACAATGAGCAGTTCTTC. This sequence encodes CASSSGVSYNEQFF. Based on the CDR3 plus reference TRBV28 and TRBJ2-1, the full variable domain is DVKVTQSSRYLVKRTGEKVFLECVQDMDHENMFWYRQDPGLGLRLIYFSYDVKMKEKGDIPEGYSVSREKKERFSLILESASTNQTSMYLCASSSGVSYNEQFFGPGTRLTVL.

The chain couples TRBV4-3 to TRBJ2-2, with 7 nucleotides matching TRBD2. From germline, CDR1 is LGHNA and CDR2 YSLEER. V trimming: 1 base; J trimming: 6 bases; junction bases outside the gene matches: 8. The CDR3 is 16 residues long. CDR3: CASSQGEAGRSGELFF. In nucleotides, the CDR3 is TGCGCCAGCAGCCAAGGTGAAGCGGGAAGGTCCGGGGAGCTGTTTTTT.

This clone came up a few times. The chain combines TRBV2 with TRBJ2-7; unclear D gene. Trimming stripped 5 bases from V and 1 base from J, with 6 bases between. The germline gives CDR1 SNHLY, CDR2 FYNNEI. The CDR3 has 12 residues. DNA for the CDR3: TGTGCCAGCAGTCTGGAGTCCTACGAGCAGTACTTC. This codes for CASSLESYEQYF.

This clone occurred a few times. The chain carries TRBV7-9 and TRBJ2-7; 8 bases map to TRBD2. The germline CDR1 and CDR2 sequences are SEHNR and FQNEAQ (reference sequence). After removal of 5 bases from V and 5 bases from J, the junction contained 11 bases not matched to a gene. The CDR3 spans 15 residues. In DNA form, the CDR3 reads TGTGCCAGCAGCACAGTGGGACTAGGTCCCAACGAGCAGTACTTC. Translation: CASSTVGLGPNEQYF. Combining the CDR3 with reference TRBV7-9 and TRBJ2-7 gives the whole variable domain DTGVSQNPRHKITKRGQNVTFRCDPISEHNRLYWYRQTLGQGPEFLTYFQNEAQLEKSRLLSDRFSAERPKGSFSTLEIQRTEQGDSAMYLCASSTVGLGPNEQYFGPGTRLTVT.

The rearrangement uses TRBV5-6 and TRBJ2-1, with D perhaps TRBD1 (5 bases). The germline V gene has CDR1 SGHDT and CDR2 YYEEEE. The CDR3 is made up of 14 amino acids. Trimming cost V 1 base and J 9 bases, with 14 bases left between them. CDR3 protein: CASSLWAGKSEQFF. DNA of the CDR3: TGTGCCAGCAGCTTGTGGGCAGGGAAGAGTGAGCAGTTCTTC.

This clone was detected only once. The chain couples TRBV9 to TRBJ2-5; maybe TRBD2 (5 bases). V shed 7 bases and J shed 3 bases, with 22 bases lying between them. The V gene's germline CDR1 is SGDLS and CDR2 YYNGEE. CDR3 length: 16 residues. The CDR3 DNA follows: TGTGCCAGCCCCCCAAGGAGTAGCGAGGGAAAAGAGACCCAGTACTTC. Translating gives CASPPRSSEGKETQYF.

For the CDR3, the DNA is TGTGCCAGCAGCCAAGAAGGGAGAGAGTCGGGCACAGATACGCAGTATTTT. It translates to CASSQEGRESGTDTQYF. The chain links TRBV14 to TRBJ2-3; a possible D gene is TRBD2 (5 bases). The CDR3 sequence is 17 residues long. CDR1 and CDR2 from the germline V gene are SGHDN and FVKESK. V dropped 0 bases and J dropped 1 base, with 14 bases sitting between them.

Here the CDR3 DNA reads TGCAGCGTTGCTAGGGGGGGGACAGGGTCCTACGAGCAGTACTTC. Amino acids: CSVARGGTGSYEQYF. The chain recombines TRBV29-1 with TRBJ2-7; 9 bases match TRBD1. CDR1 SQVTM and CDR2 ANQGSEA come from the germline V gene. The CDR3 is made up of 15 amino acids. V dropped 4 bases and J dropped 1; count of bases not matched to a gene: 8.

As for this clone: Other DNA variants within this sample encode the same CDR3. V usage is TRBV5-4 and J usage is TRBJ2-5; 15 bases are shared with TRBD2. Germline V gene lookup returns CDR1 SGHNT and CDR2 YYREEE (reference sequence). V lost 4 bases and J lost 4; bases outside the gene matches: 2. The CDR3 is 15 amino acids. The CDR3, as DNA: TGTGCCAGCAGCCTGGGACTAGCGGGGGGAGAGACCCAGTACTTC. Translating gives CASSLGLAGGETQYF.

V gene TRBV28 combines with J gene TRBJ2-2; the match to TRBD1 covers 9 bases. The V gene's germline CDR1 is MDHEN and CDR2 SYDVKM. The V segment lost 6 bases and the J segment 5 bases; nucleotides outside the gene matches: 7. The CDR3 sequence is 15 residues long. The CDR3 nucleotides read TGTGCCAGCAGATCGGGACAGGGAGTTACCGGGGAGCTGTTTTTT. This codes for CASRSGQGVTGELFF.

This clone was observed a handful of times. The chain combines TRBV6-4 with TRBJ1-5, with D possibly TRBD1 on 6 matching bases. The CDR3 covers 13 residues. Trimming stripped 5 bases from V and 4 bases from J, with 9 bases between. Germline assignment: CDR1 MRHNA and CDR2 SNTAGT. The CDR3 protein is CASSRTANQPQHF. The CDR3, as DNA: TGTGCCAGCAGTAGGACAGCTAATCAGCCCCAGCATTTT.

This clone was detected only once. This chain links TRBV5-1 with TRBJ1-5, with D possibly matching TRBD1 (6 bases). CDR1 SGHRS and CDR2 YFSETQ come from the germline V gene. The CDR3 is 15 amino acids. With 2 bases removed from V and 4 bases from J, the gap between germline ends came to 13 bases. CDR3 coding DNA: TGCGCCAGCAGCTTAACCGGCAGGGGAAATCAGCCCCAGCATTTT. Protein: CASSLTGRGNQPQHF.

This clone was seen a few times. The CDR3 is CASSHPLGRPGYTF. CDR3 sequence (DNA): TGCGCCAGCAGTCACCCCCTCGGGAGGCCTGGCTACACCTTC. This chain uses TRBV23-1 with TRBJ1-2; D not resolved. TRBV23-1 is an ORF for which the function is uncertain. The CDR3 has 14 residues. V shed 3 bases and J shed 7 bases, with 15 bases lying between them.

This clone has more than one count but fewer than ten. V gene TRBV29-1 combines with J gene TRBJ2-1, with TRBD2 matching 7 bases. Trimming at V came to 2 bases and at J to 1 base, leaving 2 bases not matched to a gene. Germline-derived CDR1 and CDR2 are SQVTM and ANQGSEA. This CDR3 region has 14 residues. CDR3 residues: CSVERGSSYNEQFF. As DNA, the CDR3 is TGCAGCGTTGAACGCGGGAGTTCCTACAATGAGCAGTTCTTC.

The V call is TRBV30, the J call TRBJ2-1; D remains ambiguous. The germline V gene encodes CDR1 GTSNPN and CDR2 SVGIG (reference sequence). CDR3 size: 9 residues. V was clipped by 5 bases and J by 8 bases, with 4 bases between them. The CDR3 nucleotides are TGTGCCTGGGGCCATGAGCAGTTCTTC. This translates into CAWGHEQFF.

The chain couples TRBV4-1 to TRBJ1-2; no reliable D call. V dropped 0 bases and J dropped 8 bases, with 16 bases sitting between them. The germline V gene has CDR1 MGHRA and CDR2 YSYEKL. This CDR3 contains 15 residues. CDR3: CASSQEGGRSAGYTF. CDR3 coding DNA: TGCGCCAGCAGCCAAGAAGGAGGGAGGTCGGCCGGCTACACCTTC.

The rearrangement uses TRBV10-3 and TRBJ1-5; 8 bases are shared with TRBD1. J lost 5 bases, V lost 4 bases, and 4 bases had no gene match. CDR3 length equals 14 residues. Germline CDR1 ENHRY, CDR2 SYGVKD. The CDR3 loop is CAISATGEDQPQHF. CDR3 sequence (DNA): TGTGCCATCAGTGCGACAGGGGAAGATCAGCCCCAGCATTTT.

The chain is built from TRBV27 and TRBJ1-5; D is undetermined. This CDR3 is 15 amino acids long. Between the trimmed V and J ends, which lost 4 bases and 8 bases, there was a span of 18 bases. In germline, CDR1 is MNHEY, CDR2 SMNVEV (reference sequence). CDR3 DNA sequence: TGTGCCAGCAGTTCCTCAACGGGCGTCGGGAAGCCCCAGCATTTT. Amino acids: CASSSSTGVGKPQHF.

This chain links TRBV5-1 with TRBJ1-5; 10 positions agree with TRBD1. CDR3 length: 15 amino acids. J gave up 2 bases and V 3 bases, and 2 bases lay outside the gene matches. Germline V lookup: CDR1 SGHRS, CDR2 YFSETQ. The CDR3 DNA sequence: TGCGCCAGCAGCTCCGGACAGGGGGGCAATCAGCCCCAGCATTTT. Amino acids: CASSSGQGGNQPQHF.

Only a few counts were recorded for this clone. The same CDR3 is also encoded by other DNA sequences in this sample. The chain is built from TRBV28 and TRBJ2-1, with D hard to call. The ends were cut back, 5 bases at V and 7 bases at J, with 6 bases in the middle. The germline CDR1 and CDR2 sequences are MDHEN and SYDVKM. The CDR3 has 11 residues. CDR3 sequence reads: CASSPRNEQFF. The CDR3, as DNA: TGTGCCAGCAGTCCCCGGAATGAGCAGTTCTTC.

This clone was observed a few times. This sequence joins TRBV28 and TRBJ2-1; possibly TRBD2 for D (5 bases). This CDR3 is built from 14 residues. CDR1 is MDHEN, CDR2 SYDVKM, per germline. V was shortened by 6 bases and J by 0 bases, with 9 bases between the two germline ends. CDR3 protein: CASRGGGSYNEQFF. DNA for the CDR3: TGTGCCAGCAGAGGAGGAGGCTCCTACAATGAGCAGTTCTTC.

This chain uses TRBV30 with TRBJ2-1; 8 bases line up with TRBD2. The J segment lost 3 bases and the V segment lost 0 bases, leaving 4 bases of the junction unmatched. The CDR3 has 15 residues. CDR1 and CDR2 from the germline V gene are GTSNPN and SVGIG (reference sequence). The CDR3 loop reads CAWSVSSGGYNEQFF. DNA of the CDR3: TGTGCCTGGAGTGTATCGAGCGGGGGCTACAATGAGCAGTTCTTC.

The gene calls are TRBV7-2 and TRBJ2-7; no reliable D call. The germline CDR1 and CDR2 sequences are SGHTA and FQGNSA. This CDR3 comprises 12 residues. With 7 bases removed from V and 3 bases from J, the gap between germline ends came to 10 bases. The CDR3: CASTNSGYEQYF. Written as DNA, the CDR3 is TGTGCCAGCACTAATTCGGGCTACGAGCAGTACTTC.

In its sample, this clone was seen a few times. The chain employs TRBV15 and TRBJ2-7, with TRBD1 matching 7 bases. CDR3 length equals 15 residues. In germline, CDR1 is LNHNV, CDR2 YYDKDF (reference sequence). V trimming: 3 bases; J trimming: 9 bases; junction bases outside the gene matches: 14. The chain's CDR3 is CATSRTRDSPTGQYF. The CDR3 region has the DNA TGTGCCACCAGCAGGACCCGGGACAGCCCTACGGGGCAGTACTTC. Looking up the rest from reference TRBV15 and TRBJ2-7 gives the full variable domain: DAMVIQNPRYQVTQFGKPVTLSCSQTLNHNVMYWYQQKSSQAPKLLFHYYDKDFNNEADTPDNFQSRRPNTSFCFLDIRSPGLGDTAMYLCATSRTRDSPTGQYFGPGTRLTVT.

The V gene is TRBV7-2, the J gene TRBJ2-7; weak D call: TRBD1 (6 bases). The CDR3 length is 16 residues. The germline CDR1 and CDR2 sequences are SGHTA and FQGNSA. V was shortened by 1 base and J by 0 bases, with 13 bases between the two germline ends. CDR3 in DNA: TGTGCCAGCAGCTTAGGGGGACAAGTAAGCTCCTACGAGCAGTACTTC. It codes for CASSLGGQVSSYEQYF.

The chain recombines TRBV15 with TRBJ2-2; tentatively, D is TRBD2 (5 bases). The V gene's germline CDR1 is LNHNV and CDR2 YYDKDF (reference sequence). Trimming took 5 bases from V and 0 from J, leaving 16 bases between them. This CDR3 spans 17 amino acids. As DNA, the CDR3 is TGTGCCACCAGCGGCCTAGCAGCTAAGACGAACACCGGGGAGCTGTTTTTT. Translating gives CATSGLAAKTNTGELFF.